The sequence of this TCR beta chain was determined in a study of cytomegalovirus exposure and HLA in healthy donors. With 60 Vbeta and 13 Jbeta primers, the PCR was carried out. Clones were sequenced by immunoSEQ multiplex PCR, and TCRdb holds only the in-frame ones, with some missing. Of approximately 110,000 clones in the sample, around 80% were seen once. CDR3 length: 17 residues. V was clipped by 0 bases and J by 4 bases; unmatched bases: 8. Germline-derived CDR1 and CDR2 are LNHNV and YYDKDF (reference sequence). V usage is TRBV15 and J usage is TRBJ2-3; 9 bases fit TRBD2. Sequenced material: PBMCs. The receptor was derived from a man aged 45-65 years in good health and CMV-seronegative. The CDR3 reads CATSREAGGGSSDTQYF. In DNA, the CDR3 is TGTGCCACCAGCAGAGAGGCGGGAGGGGGCAGCTCAGATACGCAGTATTTT.